This paragraph covers one T cell receptor beta chain sequence. Its antigen is unknown. The protocol was immunoSEQ multiplex PCR, while the TCRdb copy is restricted to in-frame clones and leaves out a portion. This table has roughly 150,000 clones, 80% to 95% appearing once. The data were taken from a study of T cell responses to AZD1222 COVID-19 vaccine. Study observations and caveats: At study baseline, merely roughly 6 AZD1222 recipients were seropositive. Repertoire sampling was restricted to post-peak T cell response timepoints. Mapped onto spike, vaccine-associated CD4 TCRs spanned it and were dominant at 160-218 and 743-854.

The CDR3 spans 15 residues. Trimming left V 1 base short and J 4 bases short, with 13 bases between. Germline V gives CDR1 SGHVS, CDR2 FNYEAQ. Second doses were pooled across both intervals (about 4 or about 12 weeks). The rearrangement links TRBV7-6 to TRBJ2-5, with D possibly being TRBD2 (5 bases). The input for sequencing was peripheral blood, taken 28 days after the second AZD1222 dose. The source of this sequence is an adult who received the AZD1222 COVID-19 vaccine. The CDR3 sequence: CASSLGPLEGETQYF. The CDR3 DNA reads as TGTGCCAGCAGCTTAGGGCCCCTTGAGGGAGAGACCCAGTACTTC.